This entry features one T cell receptor (beta chain) sequence. This CDR3 has 15 amino acids. CDR1 is SGHTA, CDR2 FQGNSA, per germline. V lost 4 bases, J lost 10 bases, and 19 bases lay in between. This record belongs to a study of blood T cell repertoires in COVID-19. Overall study: The United States, Italy and Spain provided the acute and convalescent COVID-19 samples. T cells, B-cell-depleted T cells, or PBMCs supplied cDNA or gDNA.

Methods used by the authors: Nucleated cell number was recorded as an estimate derived from reference gene primer amplification. Sequencing was performed with immunoSEQ multiplex PCR; in TCRdb, only in-frame clones are kept and a portion is missing. That table supplies the V and J calls and clone size; D and trimming were determined from the DNA. There are 60,000 to 65,000 clones in the sample; approximately 84% occur only once, and around 15% lies in the top ten. A Seattle source enrolled patients during active infection and followed them longitudinally. This sequence was found in a man between 60 and 75 years old with COVID-19, enrolled during active disease. Material for sequencing was peripheral blood. This chain uses TRBV7-2 with TRBJ1-4; possibly TRBD1 for D (5 bases). Written as DNA, the CDR3 is TGTGCCAGCAGCTCCCCGGGAGGGGTGGGGGGAAAACTGTTTTTT. This gives the protein CASSSPGGVGGKLFF.